This T cell receptor (beta chain) was captured by sequencing in a study of T cell changes during pregnancy in multiple sclerosis. There are 16 residues in the CDR3. The V end lost 1 base, the J end lost 0 bases, and 12 bases lay between the germline ends. The V gene's germline CDR1 is SEHNR and CDR2 FQNEAQ (reference sequence). This table comes from immunoSEQ multiplex PCR, and its TCRdb copy is limited to in-frame clones, with some not included. The sample has around 80,000 clones, about 95% seen once. Source: peripheral blood, taken in the second trimester of pregnancy. The source of this sequence is a female donor with multiple sclerosis, enrolled in a pregnancy study. The V and J genes are TRBV7-9 and TRBJ1-1; no reliable D call. For the CDR3, the DNA is TGTGCCAGCAGCTTAGGGGCAGTGAGTTTGAACACTGAAGCTTTCTTT. Residues: CASSLGAVSLNTEAFF.